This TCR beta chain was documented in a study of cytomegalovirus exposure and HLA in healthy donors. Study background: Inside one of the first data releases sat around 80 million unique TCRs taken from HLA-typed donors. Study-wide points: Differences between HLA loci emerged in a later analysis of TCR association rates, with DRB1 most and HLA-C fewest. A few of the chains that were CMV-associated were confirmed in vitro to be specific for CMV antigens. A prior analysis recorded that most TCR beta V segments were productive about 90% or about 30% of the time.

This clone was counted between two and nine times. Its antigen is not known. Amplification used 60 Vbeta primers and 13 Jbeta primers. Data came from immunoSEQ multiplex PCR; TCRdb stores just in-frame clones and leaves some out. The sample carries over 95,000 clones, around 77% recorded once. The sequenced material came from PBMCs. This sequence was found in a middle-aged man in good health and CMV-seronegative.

CDR3 bases: TGTGCCAGCAGCGTGAACAGGGGGCTATCACTAGTAGCGGGAGAGACCCAGTACTTC. Its protein is CASSVNRGLSLVAGETQYF. The gene calls are TRBV9 and TRBJ2-5, with 9 bases fitting TRBD1. Losses at the gene ends were 2 bases for V and 4 bases for J; bases not matched to a gene: 18. This CDR3 is 19 amino acids long. Germline loops: CDR1 SGDLS, CDR2 YYNGEE.